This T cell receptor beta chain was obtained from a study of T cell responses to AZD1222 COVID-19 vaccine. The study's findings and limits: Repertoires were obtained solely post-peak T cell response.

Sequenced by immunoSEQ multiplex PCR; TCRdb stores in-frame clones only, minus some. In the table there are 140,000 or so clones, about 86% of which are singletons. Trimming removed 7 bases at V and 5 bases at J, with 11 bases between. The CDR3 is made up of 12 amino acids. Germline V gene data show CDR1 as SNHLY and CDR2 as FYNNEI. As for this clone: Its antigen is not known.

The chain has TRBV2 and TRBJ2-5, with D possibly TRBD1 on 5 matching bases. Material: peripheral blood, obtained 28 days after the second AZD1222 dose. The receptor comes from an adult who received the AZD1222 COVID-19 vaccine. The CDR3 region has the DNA TGTGCCAGCAAAAGGGCAGGGGAGACCCAGTACTTC. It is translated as CASKRAGETQYF.